These 8 T cell receptor beta chains originate from one sample sequenced in a study of cytomegalovirus exposure and HLA in healthy donors. The PCR had 60 Vbeta and 13 Jbeta primers. Only in-frame clones appear in the TCRdb table, and some are missing; sequencing was by immunoSEQ multiplex PCR. The sample carries some 90,000 clones, roughly three quarters recorded once. The sample taken for sequencing was PBMCs. Receptors originate from a man between 25 and 39 years old in good health and CMV-seronegative.

The chain has TRBV5-4 and TRBJ1-1; D may be TRBD1 (5 bases). The CDR3 length is 13 residues. The V gene lost 4 bases and the J gene lost 3 bases, with 10 bases spanning the gap. Germline V gene lookup returns CDR1 SGHNT and CDR2 YYREEE (reference sequence). The DNA of the CDR3 is TGTGCCAGCAGCCGAGGAGGGGACACTGAAGCTTTCTTT. Translation: CASSRGGDTEAFF. The full variable domain, rest sourced from reference TRBV5-4 and TRBJ1-1, is ETGVTQSPTHLIKTRGQQVTLRCSSQSGHNTVSWYQQALGQGPQFIFQYYREEENGRGNFPPRFSGLQFPNYSSELNVNALELDDSALYLCASSRGGDTEAFFGQGTRLTVV.

V and J are TRBV19 and TRBJ2-5, with D possibly being TRBD1 (7 bases). The CDR3 totals 13 residues. Trimming took 0 bases from V and 7 from J, leaving 9 bases between them. Germline CDR1 reads LNHDA; CDR2 reads SQIVND (reference sequence). CDR3 sequence: CASSIEQGGTQYF. The CDR3, as DNA: TGTGCCAGTAGTATAGAGCAGGGGGGGACCCAGTACTTC.

V gene TRBV6-1 combines with J gene TRBJ2-1; 8 bases map to TRBD1. The V gene end was trimmed by 4 bases and the J gene end by 6 bases; junction bases not matched to a gene: 11. The CDR3 consists of 16 residues. Germline lookup yields CDR1 MNHNS and CDR2 SASEGT. The CDR3 region is CASSVPGQGGFNEQFF. The CDR3 nucleotides are TGTGCCAGCAGTGTTCCAGGACAGGGCGGGTTCAATGAGCAGTTCTTC.

The chain couples TRBV28 to TRBJ2-2, with 13 bases lining up with TRBD2. The length of the CDR3 is 17 residues. V shed 4 bases, J shed 3 bases, and the junction held 5 bases outside the gene matches. Looked up from germline, CDR1 is MDHEN and CDR2 is SYDVKM. Written as DNA, the CDR3 is TGTGCCAGCAGTTATACTAGCGGGGGGGCGGACACCGGGGAGCTGTTTTTT. It specifies CASSYTSGGADTGELFF. The full variable domain, rest sourced from reference TRBV28 and TRBJ2-2, is DVKVTQSSRYLVKRTGEKVFLECVQDMDHENMFWYRQDPGLGLRLIYFSYDVKMKEKGDIPEGYSVSREKKERFSLILESASTNQTSMYLCASSYTSGGADTGELFFGEGSRLTVL.

This clone was detected a few times. The rearrangement joins TRBV5-1 to TRBJ1-1, with 9 bases that match TRBD1. This CDR3 is 14 amino acids long. Germline lookup yields CDR1 SGHRS and CDR2 YFSETQ. J was trimmed by 1 base and V by 3 bases; bases with no gene match: 1. CDR3 DNA: TGCGCCAGCAGCTCGACAGGGGGGAACACTGAAGCTTTCTTT. Amino acids: CASSSTGGNTEAFF.

This clone appeared a single time. The rearrangement links TRBV19 to TRBJ2-7, with 11 nucleotides matching TRBD1. Germline V gene lookup returns CDR1 LNHDA and CDR2 SQIVND (reference sequence). CDR3 size: 15 residues. V shed 8 bases, J shed 0 bases, and the junction held 6 bases outside the gene matches. For the CDR3, the DNA is TGTGCCAGTTCAGGACAGGGGGCGAGCTCCTACGAGCAGTACTTC. Amino acids: CASSGQGASSYEQYF.

The CDR3 sequence is CASSLFGLEQYF. The CDR3 region has the DNA TGTGCCAGCAGTTTATTTGGGCTGGAGCAGTACTTC. The chain joins TRBV28 to TRBJ2-7; D remains ambiguous. CDR3 length: 12 amino acids. With 1 base removed from V and 7 bases from J, the gap between germline ends came to 8 bases. CDR1 MDHEN and CDR2 SYDVKM come from the germline V gene. The full variable domain, its missing parts supplied by reference TRBV28 and TRBJ2-7, is DVKVTQSSRYLVKRTGEKVFLECVQDMDHENMFWYRQDPGLGLRLIYFSYDVKMKEKGDIPEGYSVSREKKERFSLILESASTNQTSMYLCASSLFGLEQYFGPGTRLTVT.

This chain connects TRBV5-1 to TRBJ1-2, with 12 bases that match TRBD1. After removal of 4 bases from V and 9 bases from J, the junction contained 7 bases not matched to a gene. CDR3 size: 14 residues. The germline gives CDR1 SGHRS, CDR2 YFSETQ. CDR3 protein: CASSMEGTGGRYTF. DNA for the CDR3: TGCGCCAGCAGCATGGAAGGGACAGGGGGCCGCTACACCTTC.